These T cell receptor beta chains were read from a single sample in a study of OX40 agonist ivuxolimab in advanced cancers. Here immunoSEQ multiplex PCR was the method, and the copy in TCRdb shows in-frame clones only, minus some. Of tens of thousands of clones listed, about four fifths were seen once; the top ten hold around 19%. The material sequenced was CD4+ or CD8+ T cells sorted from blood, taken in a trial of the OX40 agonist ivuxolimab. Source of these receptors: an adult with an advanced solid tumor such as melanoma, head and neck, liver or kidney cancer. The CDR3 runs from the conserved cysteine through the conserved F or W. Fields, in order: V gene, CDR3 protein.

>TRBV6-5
CASSQGWVMYEQFF
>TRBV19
CASRRAEYHTDTQYF
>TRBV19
CASRPGQGASYEQYF
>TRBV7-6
CASSSGRSPLHF
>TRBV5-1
CASSLAQAKSTDTQYF
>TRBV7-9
CASSLGDRAWNEQFF
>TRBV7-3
CASSLNGAYEQYF
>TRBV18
CASSPLEGTEAFF
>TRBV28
CASSLGGYTNEKLFF
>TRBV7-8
CASSLFGTSSLSRSYEQYF
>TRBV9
CASSTRTGEITDTQYF
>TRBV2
CASSGGGSQPQHF
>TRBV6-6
CASSSQPHTDTQYF
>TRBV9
CASSGGAVGSNQPQHF
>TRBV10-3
CAISPGQGYEQYF
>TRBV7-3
CASSPSAGGNTGELFF
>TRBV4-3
CASSPTSTGAYEQYF
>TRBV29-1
CSAARGFGSGSVHEQYF
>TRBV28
CASSTRTGLNEKLFF
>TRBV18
CASSPGGNTEAFF
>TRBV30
CAWSYVGQGTDTQYF
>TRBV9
CASSVGLSNTGELFF
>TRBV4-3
CASSRERVSSYNEQFF
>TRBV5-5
CASSLFRGYGYTF
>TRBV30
CAWSVSGGAYNEQFF
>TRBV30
CAWSVTFYEQYF
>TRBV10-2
CASSDSVRGQPQHF
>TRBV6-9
CASSYSGVGTYNEQFF